A selection of T cell receptor beta chains follows, all from one sample in a study of blood T cell repertoires in COVID-19. Sequenced by immunoSEQ multiplex PCR; TCRdb stores in-frame clones only, minus some. Of some 330,000 clones listed, about nine tenths are singletons. What was sequenced was peripheral blood. The receptors come from a woman aged 30 to 39 with COVID-19, enrolled during active disease. Each CDR3 is given with its conserved first and last residue. D genes are given only for firm matches. The size field is filled for only some rows; it gives once, few, many or a size class.

J	size	V	D	DNA	CDR3
TRBJ2-7	.	TRBV7-2	.	TGTGCCAGCAGCGATCGCGCGGGCAGCCTCTACGAGCAGTACTTC	CASSDRAGSLYEQYF
TRBJ1-5	.	TRBV24-1	.	TGTGCCTACAGGAGACAGGTTTTCTATAGCAATCAGCCCCAGCATTTT	CAYRRQVFYSNQPQHF
TRBJ2-1	.	TRBV7-2	.	TGTGCCAGCAGCCCGAGGTGGAGCTCCTACAATGAGCAGTTCTTC	CASSPRWSSYNEQFF
TRBJ1-6	.	TRBV25-1	.	TGTGCCAGCAGTGATAGTGGGCGACGTTCACCCCTCCACTTT	CASSDSGRRSPLHF
TRBJ2-4	.	TRBV7-9	.	TGTGCCAGCAGCTCCGCACAGGGCACCAAAAACATTCAGTACTTC	CASSSAQGTKNIQYF
TRBJ2-3	.	TRBV10-1	.	TGCGCCAGTTACGGAGGGACAGCCTCGGATACGCAGTATTTT	CASYGGTASDTQYF
TRBJ1-3	.	TRBV5-4	.	TGTGCCAGCAGCTTGGACTTAAGAGGAAACACCATATATTTT	CASSLDLRGNTIYF
TRBJ1-6	.	TRBV6-5	.	TGTGCCAGCAGTTCCTCGGGACTGGGCCTCTCACCCCTCCACTTT	CASSSSGLGLSPLHF
TRBJ1-6	.	TRBV7-9	.	TGTGCCAGCAGCTTAGGAGGCAATTATAATTCACCCCTCCACTTT	CASSLGGNYNSPLHF
TRBJ2-3	.	TRBV4-3	.	TGCGCCAGCAGCCGCGAGTCTAGCGAGTATACGCAGTATTTT	CASSRESSEYTQYF
TRBJ1-2	.	TRBV10-3	TRBD1	TGTGCCATCAGTACAGGGGACCTTCACTATGGCTACACCTTC	CAISTGDLHYGYTF
TRBJ1-6	.	TRBV30	.	TGTGCCTGGAGTGAAGGGCAGGGCAATTCACCCCTCCACTTT	CAWSEGQGNSPLHF
TRBJ1-5	.	TRBV2	.	TGTGCCAGCAGGTCAGGCTCTTATAGCAATCAGCCCCAGCATTTT	CASRSGSYSNQPQHF
TRBJ1-3	few	TRBV7-2	.	TGTGCCAGCAGCTCTACAGTGCACTCTGGAAACACCATATATTTT	CASSSTVHSGNTIYF
TRBJ2-1	.	TRBV5-6	TRBD1	TGTGCCAGCAGCTCGGACAGGGGTCCGAATTACAATGAGCAGTTCTTC	CASSSDRGPNYNEQFF
TRBJ1-4	.	TRBV4-3	.	TGCGCCAGCAGCCAAGACCTCAGTGAAAAACTGTTTTTT	CASSQDLSEKLFF
TRBJ2-2	.	TRBV2	.	TGTGCCAGCAGTGAAACCCCTGGAGGGACCGGGGAGCTGTTTTTT	CASSETPGGTGELFF
TRBJ2-1	once	TRBV19	.	TGTGCCAGTAGTATAGATCGCGAGGTACAAAACAATGAGCAGTTCTTC	CASSIDREVQNNEQFF
TRBJ1-2	.	TRBV25-1	.	TGTGCCAGCAGTGAATCAGGGGCAGCCTATGGCTACACCTTC	CASSESGAAYGYTF
TRBJ1-2	once	TRBV10-2	TRBD1	TGCGCCAGCAGCGATCGGACAGGCTCTAACTATGGCTACACCTTC	CASSDRTGSNYGYTF
TRBJ2-1	.	TRBV7-9	.	TGTGCCAGCAGCTTAGCAAGGAGTACGGATCCCCAGTTCTTC	CASSLARSTDPQFF
TRBJ2-1	.	TRBV24-1	.	TGTGCCACCAGTGAAGGGGCGTATAGAAATGAGCAGTTCTTC	CATSEGAYRNEQFF
TRBJ1-1	.	TRBV4-1	TRBD1	TGCGCCAGCAGCCCGATTCCGGGACAGGGAAACACTGAAGCTTTCTTT	CASSPIPGQGNTEAFF
TRBJ1-2	.	TRBV4-3	.	TGCGCCAGCAGCCTTGAGGGGGGGTATGGCTACACCTTC	CASSLEGGYGYTF